Shown below are 5 T cell receptor beta chains from a single sample sequenced in a study of sequential checkpoint blockade in melanoma. Some clones are missing from TCRdb's copy, which holds only in-frame ones; the method was immunoSEQ multiplex PCR. The sample has approximately 37,000 clones, 30% to 40% seen once. Treatment meaning: randomized to nivolumab then ipilimumab (arm A) or the reverse (arm B). The sequences come from tumor tissue (inferred from file names), collected from a patient given nivolumab and ipilimumab in sequence. These receptors all stem from a human donor with melanoma.

The rearrangement uses TRBV11-3 and TRBJ1-1; 7 bases agree with TRBD1. The CDR3 is 14 amino acids. With V trimmed by 2 bases and J by 4 bases, 4 bases remained unmatched. From germline, CDR1 is SGHNT and CDR2 YENEEA. The CDR3 bases are TGTGCCAGCAGCTTAATTAGGGGGCTCACTGAAGCTTTCTTT. As protein: CASSLIRGLTEAFF.

This clone was recorded many times. This chain joins TRBV11-3 and TRBJ1-2; 8 bases map to TRBD1. V was pared by 4 bases and J by 4 bases, with 11 bases of the junction left unmatched. This CDR3 region has 16 residues. The germline V gene has CDR1 SGHNT and CDR2 YENEEA. CDR3 sequence (DNA): TGTGCCAGCAGCTCAAGTTTGGACAGGGCGGGCTATGGCTACACCTTC. Protein: CASSSSLDRAGYGYTF.

A few counts support this clone. The V call is TRBV9, the J call TRBJ2-2, with 9 positions matching TRBD2. The CDR3 has 16 residues. The trim removed 0 bases at V and 4 bases at J, leaving 4 bases unmatched. CDR1 is SGDLS and CDR2 is YYNGEE in the germline V gene. The DNA of the CDR3 is TGTGCCAGCAGCGTAGCTGCGCGGGGGGGCACCGGGGAGCTGTTTTTT. Translated: CASSVAARGGTGELFF.

The rearrangement uses TRBV18 and TRBJ2-2; D may correspond to TRBD1 or TRBD2 (5 bases each). The CDR3 extends over 16 amino acids. Germline-derived CDR1 and CDR2 are KGHSH and LQKENI. Trimming removed 0 bases at V and 0 bases at J, with 8 bases between. The CDR3 loop is CASSPPVGANTGELFF. DNA of the CDR3: TGTGCCAGCTCACCACCGGTGGGGGCGAACACCGGGGAGCTGTTTTTT.

V is TRBV28 and J is TRBJ2-1; 10 nucleotides line up with TRBD2. The length of the CDR3 is 19 residues. J lost 1 base, V lost 3 bases, and 12 bases had no gene match. Germline values: CDR1 MDHEN, CDR2 SYDVKM. DNA of the CDR3: TGTGCCAGCAGTTTTAAGGCTAGCGGGAGTAAAGGGTCCTACAATGAGCAGTTCTTC. Translated: CASSFKASGSKGSYNEQFF. The full variable domain, rest sourced from reference TRBV28 and TRBJ2-1, is DVKVTQSSRYLVKRTGEKVFLECVQDMDHENMFWYRQDPGLGLRLIYFSYDVKMKEKGDIPEGYSVSREKKERFSLILESASTNQTSMYLCASSFKASGSKGSYNEQFFGPGTRLTVL.